A selection of T cell receptor beta chains follows, all from one sample in a study of vaccination effects on CD4 cells after COVID-19. Their antigens are not known. Measured with immunoSEQ multiplex PCR; TCRdb has only the in-frame clones, and not every one. The sample lists tens of thousands of clones; 73% were seen once. Sequencing was performed on CD4+ T cells from PBMCs cultured without peptide, taken before COVID-19 vaccination. These receptors originate from a human donor who received a COVID-19 vaccine. Each CDR3 is given with its conserved first and last residue. The D gene is left open where the match is weak. Not every row has a clone size; where given, it reads once, few, many or a size class.

J gene | D gene | V gene | clone size | CDR3 protein | CDR3 DNA
TRBJ1-3 | NA | TRBV28 | NA | CASSFSAGQYRNTIYF | TGTGCCAGCAGTTTTTCGGCAGGACAATATCGAAACACCATATATTTT
TRBJ1-2 | TRBD1 | TRBV5-1 | NA | CASSFEPGQGAVGYTF | TGCGCCAGCAGCTTCGAGCCGGGACAGGGGGCCGTTGGCTACACCTTC
TRBJ1-6 | TRBD1 | TRBV7-9 | NA | CASSLASYDRAQSPLHF | TGTGCCAGCAGCTTAGCCTCATACGACAGGGCACAATCACCCCTCCACTTT
TRBJ2-2 | NA | TRBV6-5 | NA | CASSTGTANTGELFF | TGTGCCAGCAGTACCGGGACGGCGAACACCGGGGAGCTGTTTTTT
TRBJ1-4 | NA | TRBV5-1 | NA | CASSLRGATSNEKLFF | TGCGCCAGCAGCTTAAGGGGGGCAACGTCTAATGAAAAACTGTTTTTT
TRBJ2-7 | NA | TRBV2 | NA | CASADLSGSYEQYF | TGTGCCAGCGCCGATCTTAGCGGATCCTACGAGCAGTACTTC
TRBJ1-2 | NA | TRBV7-2 | few | CASSFAGALGYGYTF | TGTGCCAGCAGCTTCGCAGGGGCGCTCGGGTATGGCTACACCTTC
TRBJ2-1 | TRBD2 | TRBV18 | few | CASSSSGTSAPNEQFF | TGTGCCAGCTCATCTTCCGGGACTAGCGCCCCCAATGAGCAGTTCTTC
TRBJ2-5 | TRBD2 | TRBV7-9 | NA | CASSLRAGMQETQYF | TGTGCCAGCAGCTTACGAGCGGGGATGCAAGAGACCCAGTACTTC
TRBJ1-2 | NA | TRBV4-2 | NA | CASSQDMWGSYGYTF | TGTGCCAGCAGCCAAGACATGTGGGGGTCCTATGGCTACACCTTC
TRBJ2-1 | NA | TRBV4-1 | once | CASSESVSSYNEQFF | TGCGCCAGCAGCGAAAGCGTAAGCTCCTACAATGAGCAGTTCTTC
TRBJ2-6 | NA | TRBV6-1 | NA | CASSEAPGEAGANVLTF | TGTGCCAGCAGTGAAGCGCCGGGGGAAGCTGGGGCCAACGTCCTGACTTTC
TRBJ2-1 | NA | TRBV5-6 | NA | CASSLTWVGVDEQFF | TGTGCCAGCAGCTTGACGTGGGTGGGAGTCGATGAGCAGTTCTTC
TRBJ1-5 | NA | TRBV10-3 | NA | CAISERWGQSNQPQHF | TGTGCCATCAGTGAGAGGTGGGGCCAGAGCAATCAGCCCCAGCATTTT
TRBJ2-3 | TRBD2 | TRBV10-3 | NA | CAIDAGTSVKNTQYF | TGTGCCATCGACGCCGGGACTAGTGTCAAAAATACGCAGTATTTT
TRBJ1-3 | NA | TRBV18 | NA | CASSPSWGSSGNTIYF | TGTGCCAGCTCACCCAGTTGGGGTTCTTCTGGAAACACCATATATTTT
TRBJ1-4 | NA | TRBV30 | NA | CAWSVKATTNEKLFF | TGTGCCTGGAGTGTAAAGGCTACAACTAATGAAAAACTGTTTTTT
TRBJ2-7 | TRBD2 | TRBV5-6 | NA | CASSLAGRSGGRPFYEQYF | TGTGCCAGCAGCTTGGCCGGCAGGAGCGGGGGCCGGCCTTTCTACGAGCAGTACTTC
TRBJ2-5 | NA | TRBV11-3 | NA | CASSLEGGTQYF | TGTGCCAGCAGCTTAGAAGGTGGGACCCAGTACTTC
TRBJ1-1 | NA | TRBV4-2 | NA | CASSQDTRGTEAFF | TGTGCCAGCAGCCAAGACACCCGGGGCACTGAAGCTTTCTTT
TRBJ1-1 | NA | TRBV7-9 | NA | CASSLPKERADTEAFF | TGTGCCAGCAGCCTTCCAAAGGAGAGGGCGGACACTGAAGCTTTCTTT
TRBJ1-6 | NA | TRBV11-2 | once | CASSLAPGRNSPLHF | TGTGCCAGCAGCTTAGCGCCAGGTAGAAATTCACCCCTCCACTTT
TRBJ1-1 | NA | TRBV7-3 | NA | CASSLRKERGVDTEAFF | TGTGCCAGCAGCTTAAGGAAAGAGAGGGGAGTCGACACTGAAGCTTTCTTT
TRBJ2-2 | NA | TRBV5-4 | few | CASSLSSHSGELFF | TGTGCCAGCAGCTTAAGCTCCCACTCCGGGGAGCTGTTTTTT
TRBJ1-2 | NA | TRBV2 | NA | CASSEVYRANYGYTF | TGTGCCAGCAGTGAAGTTTACAGAGCTAACTATGGCTACACCTTC
TRBJ2-3 | TRBD2 | TRBV5-4 | NA | CASSLVLAGGSTDTQYF | TGTGCCAGCAGCTTGGTTCTAGCGGGGGGGTCCACAGATACGCAGTATTTT
TRBJ2-3 | TRBD2 | TRBV5-1 | few | CASSSRTSGLTDTQYF | TGCGCCAGCAGCTCACGAACTAGCGGACTCACAGATACGCAGTATTTT
TRBJ1-6 | NA | TRBV2 | once | CASRRAGGSPLHF | TGTGCCAGCAGGAGGGCAGGAGGTTCACCCCTCCACTTT
TRBJ2-2 | TRBD2 | TRBV7-2 | NA | CASSRLAGSGELFF | TGTGCCAGCAGTCGGCTAGCGGGGTCCGGGGAGCTGTTTTTT
TRBJ2-6 | TRBD1 | TRBV7-2 | once | CASSQRQGASGANVLTF | TGTGCCAGCAGCCAGCGACAGGGGGCGTCTGGGGCCAACGTCCTGACTTTC
TRBJ1-2 | NA | TRBV19 | NA | CASSIELASIYGYTF | TGTGCCAGTAGTATAGAATTGGCGAGTATTTATGGCTACACCTTC
TRBJ1-2 | NA | TRBV4-3 | NA | CASSQRSGPEGGENTF | TGCGCCAGCAGCCAAAGAAGCGGGCCAGAGGGGGGGGAGAACACCTTC
TRBJ1-5 | TRBD1 | TRBV6-6 | few | CASKPVDRAGNQPQHF | TGTGCCAGCAAGCCCGTGGACAGGGCGGGGAATCAGCCCCAGCATTTT
TRBJ2-7 | NA | TRBV28 | NA | CASSSSGLQSVYEQYF | TGTGCCAGCAGTTCCTCCGGGTTACAATCTGTCTACGAGCAGTACTTC
TRBJ1-4 | NA | TRBV2 | NA | CASRWTGNEKLFF | TGTGCCAGCAGGTGGACGGGTAATGAAAAACTGTTTTTT